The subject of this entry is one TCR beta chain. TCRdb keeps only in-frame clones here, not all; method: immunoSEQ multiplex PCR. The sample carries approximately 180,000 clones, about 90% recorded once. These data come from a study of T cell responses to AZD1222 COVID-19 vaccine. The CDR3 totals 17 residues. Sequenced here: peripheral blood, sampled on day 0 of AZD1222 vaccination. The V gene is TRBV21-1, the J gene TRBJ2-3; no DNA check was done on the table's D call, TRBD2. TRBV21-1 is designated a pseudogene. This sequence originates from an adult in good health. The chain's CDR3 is CASSKNPLAGGRNTQYF. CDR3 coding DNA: TGTGCCAGCAGCAAAAATCCCCTAGCGGGAGGGAGAAATACGCAGTATTTT.